The next 13 T cell receptor beta chains were all read from a single sample in a study of shared clonotypes between healthy human individuals. Data came from immunoSEQ multiplex PCR; TCRdb stores just in-frame clones and leaves some out. The data contain about 2.3 million clones, over 85% of them singletons. The sequenced sample consisted of naive CD4+ T cells from PBMCs. This sample's subset: CD45RA+ positively selected. The receptors derive from a man aged 18 to 30 in good health. Some clones in this sample may be carry-over from other donors' samples.

The rearrangement uses TRBV9 and TRBJ2-5; D is possibly TRBD1 (6 bases). The CDR3 is made up of 15 amino acids. The V gene's germline CDR1 is SGDLS and CDR2 YYNGEE. V lost 3 bases, J lost 4 bases, and 16 bases lay in between. In DNA form, the CDR3 reads TGTGCCAGCAGCGACCGCGCAGGGGTTGGAGAGACCCAGTACTTC. Protein sequence: CASSDRAGVGETQYF.

The rearrangement joins TRBV11-3 to TRBJ2-7, with 8 positions matching TRBD1. Germline CDR1 SGHNT, CDR2 YENEEA. Unmatched junction bases numbered 12, after V lost 5 bases and J lost 3 bases. CDR3 length: 16 amino acids. The CDR3 nucleotides are TGTGCCAGCAGCCAACAATTCAGGGGGCGACTCTACGAGCAGTACTTC. Translating it yields CASSQQFRGRLYEQYF. Combining the CDR3 with reference TRBV11-3 and TRBJ2-7 gives the whole variable domain EAGVVQSPRYKIIEKKQPVAFWCNPISGHNTLYWYLQNLGQGPELLIRYENEEAVDDSQLPKDRFSAERLKGVDSTLKIQPAELGDSAVYLCASSQQFRGRLYEQYFGPGTRLTVT.

The J gene is TRBJ1-2, the V gene TRBV2; no clear D. V lost 4 bases to trimming and J lost 2 bases, with 11 bases between them. Looked up from germline, CDR1 is SNHLY and CDR2 is FYNNEI. This CDR3 region has 14 residues. CDR3 in DNA: TGTGCCAGCAGTGCGTCCCAGGAGAACTATGGCTACACCTTC. Amino acids: CASSASQENYGYTF.

This clone was found once. The V and J genes are TRBV28 and TRBJ2-7; D uncertain. Germline-derived CDR1 and CDR2 are MDHEN and SYDVKM. There are 15 residues in the CDR3. The germline V and J ends were trimmed by 6 bases and 0 bases, with 15 bases remaining between them. The CDR3 here is CASSSPGGPSYEQYF. The CDR3 nucleotides are TGTGCCAGCAGCTCCCCCGGTGGCCCCTCCTACGAGCAGTACTTC.

V and J are TRBV27 and TRBJ2-1; 8 nucleotides match TRBD2. The V gene end was trimmed by 6 bases and the J gene end by 3 bases; junction bases not matched to a gene: 7. Per the germline V gene, CDR1 is MNHEY and CDR2 is SMNVEV (reference sequence). This CDR3 has 15 amino acids. The CDR3 bases are TGTGCCAGCAGAGGACAGCGGGAGCTCTACAATGAGCAGTTCTTC. Its translation is CASRGQRELYNEQFF.

Regarding this clone: Other DNA sequences from this sample encode an identical CDR3 as well. The chain's CDR3 is CASSLRDSYGYTF. The CDR3 DNA is TGTGCCAGCAGCTTAAGGGACAGCTATGGCTACACCTTC. The chain employs TRBV7-9 and TRBJ1-2; 7 nucleotides agree with TRBD1. Germline V gene data show CDR1 as SEHNR and CDR2 as FQNEAQ (reference sequence). Losses at the gene ends were 2 bases for V and 4 bases for J; bases not matched to a gene: 1. This CDR3 comprises 13 residues.

V is TRBV9 and J is TRBJ2-5; possible D gene TRBD2, 5 bases. This CDR3 contains 13 residues. The V end was cut by 3 bases, the J end by 5 bases, with 11 bases between. CDR1 and CDR2 (germline): SGDLS, YYNGEE. In nucleotides, the CDR3 is TGTGCCAGCAGCGGGACTGTGGAGGAGACCCAGTACTTC. It encodes CASSGTVEETQYF.

This chain joins TRBV5-1 and TRBJ1-3; D remains unclear. V shed 4 bases and J shed 0 bases, with 11 bases lying between them. CDR1 and CDR2 from the germline V gene are SGHRS and YFSETQ. The CDR3 length is 15 residues. This CDR3 is CASSQTLDSGNTIYF. DNA of the CDR3: TGCGCCAGCAGCCAAACTTTAGACTCTGGAAACACCATATATTTT.

This clone was observed a few times. The chain carries TRBV4-1 and TRBJ1-1; TRBD1 might be the D (5 bases). The germline gives CDR1 MGHRA, CDR2 YSYEKL. The V end was cut by 4 bases, the J end by 1 base, with 13 bases between. The CDR3 sequence is 15 residues long. The CDR3: CASSLGPQGNTEAFF. DNA of the CDR3: TGCGCCAGCAGCCTCGGTCCCCAGGGGAACACTGAAGCTTTCTTT.

This clone was recorded only once. The chain recombines TRBV27 with TRBJ2-2; D remains ambiguous. The CDR3 covers 15 residues. Between the trimmed V and J ends, which lost 5 bases and 0 bases, there was a span of 10 bases. Germline-derived CDR1 and CDR2 are MNHEY and SMNVEV (reference sequence). CDR3 bases: TGTGCCAGCAGTACAACAAATCCGAACACCGGGGAGCTGTTTTTT. This codes for CASSTTNPNTGELFF.

Points on this clone: The sample carries other DNA sequences with the same CDR3. The rearrangement joins TRBV6-1 to TRBJ1-1; no definite D call. V gave up 6 bases and J gave up 2 bases, with 10 bases separating them. This CDR3 is built from 13 residues. Germline loops: CDR1 MNHNS, CDR2 SASEGT. The CDR3 sequence: CASRIDGNTEAFF. CDR3 DNA: TGTGCCAGCAGGATCGACGGCAACACTGAAGCTTTCTTT.

The gene calls are TRBV14 and TRBJ2-7; D is undetermined. The germline V gene has CDR1 SGHDN and CDR2 FVKESK. This CDR3 spans 11 amino acids. V dropped 5 bases and J dropped 4 bases, with 6 bases sitting between them. CDR3 sequence reads: CASSVEYEQYF. For the CDR3, the DNA is TGTGCCAGCAGCGTCGAGTACGAGCAGTACTTC.

This sequence joins TRBV28 and TRBJ1-1; D possibly corresponds to TRBD1 (6 bases). The CDR3 runs 15 residues. Germline CDR1 MDHEN, CDR2 SYDVKM. V shed 8 bases and J shed 5 bases, with 21 bases lying between them. The CDR3 loop is CASFRLTGARTEAFF. CDR3 DNA sequence: TGTGCCAGCTTTCGTTTGACGGGGGCGCGGACTGAAGCTTTCTTT.